These 2 T cell receptor beta chains share one sample of origin, sequenced in a study of T cells in tumors after PD-1 blockade. The assay was immunoSEQ multiplex PCR, and TCRdb's table has in-frame clones only and misses some. This sample has tens of thousands of clones, with about 80% found just once. The sequenced sample was PBMCs, obtained before anti-PD-1 treatment. The receptors originated from a human donor with basal cell carcinoma.

In this sample, this clone turned up a few times. The rearrangement links TRBV6-5 to TRBJ2-1; 9 positions match TRBD2. The length of the CDR3 is 13 residues. V dropped 0 bases and J dropped 14; count of bases not matched to a gene: 5. Germline V gene sequence: CDR1 MNHEY, CDR2 SVGAGI. CDR3 nucleotides: TGTGCCAGCAGTTACTCGATGCGGGGGGGGGAGTTCTTC. This encodes CASSYSMRGGEFF.

CDR3 DNA sequence: TGTGCCAGCAGCTTACCGGGTACTGCGCAGTATTTT. It codes for CASSLPGTAQYF. The V and J genes are TRBV7-3 and TRBJ2-3; D remains ambiguous. V was cut by 2 bases and J by 10 bases, with 10 bases left in between. Germline CDR1 reads SGHTA; CDR2 reads FQGTGA. This CDR3 contains 12 residues.